Listed here is a single T cell receptor (beta chain). This clonotype occurred many times. What antigen it recognizes has not been identified. Base qualities are missing; no much larger clone stands one base away. The sample originates from a study of regulatory T cells in long-lasting Graves disease (dated by TCRdb to the early 2020s). As for the study more broadly: Patients with newly diagnosed Graves' disease had been on antithyroid drugs for under 3 months. Persistent Graves' disease patients were compared with newly diagnosed Graves' disease patients by peripheral blood TCR sequencing and RNA sequencing. The study was conducted in China and was registered as a clinical trial. A total of around 35 samples underwent TCR sequencing, from about 13 patients with persistent Graves' disease and approximately 20 patients with newly diagnosed Graves' disease.

Libraries came from multiplex PCR. Sequenced using an Illumina HiSeq 4000. iRepertoire HTBI primers and Arm-PCR amplification of CDR3 regions were used to construct TCR beta libraries. Gel purification was performed on PCR products prior to sequencing. On the study's bioinformatics: A total of under 80 TRBV and some 15 TRBJ segments were identified across samples and were used for gene usage analysis of CDR3 amino acid clonotypes. COPE and FqMerger were used to merge filtered high-quality paired reads into contigs. Contigs were aligned with BLAST to IMGT TRBV, TRBD and TRBJ reference genes, and CDR3 was defined per IMGT. Any clonotype with a frequency above 0.1% was classified as a highly expanded clone. Shannon entropy served as the measure of repertoire diversity, while the Gini coefficient captured V-J evenness. Clonotypes shared by more than one individual were considered public. TCRdb reanalyzed the raw reads on its own, using fastp at Q25 for trimming and MiXCR for clone calling, and kept in-frame beta chains. Rows merge per CDR3 protein into single entries with the most common DNA and genes. None of the V and J calls come from the authors' own analysis; TCRdb made them. This sample is represented by under 800,000 distinct CDR3 sequences; roughly 15% of them were singletons. The ten largest clones capture 15% to 20% of the sample.

The meaning of the sample's time point label: newly diagnosed GD, antithyroid drugs for less than 3 months. For both TCR sequencing and RNA sequencing, RNA was extracted from PBMCs in TRIzol. Graves' disease was diagnosed according to American Thyroid Association guidelines. Patients for the study were recruited at an endocrinology department in Xi'an, China. From each patient, around 8.3 milliliters of peripheral blood was collected into an EDTA anticoagulant tube. Ficoll Paque Plus density gradient separation was used to isolate PBMCs, and no further T cell sorting was done. An Agilent 2100 Bioanalyzer and agarose gel were used to check RNA quality, and a NanoDrop 2000 was used to measure RNA concentration. Results the study describes overall, beyond this receptor: Persistent Graves' disease patients showed lower TCR Shannon entropy and fewer highly expanded clones than newly diagnosed patients, suggesting clonal expansion. The study examined only peripheral blood because the primary lesion, thyroid tissue, could not be accessed. The authors noted that the small sample size was a limitation that may lower accuracy. Patients with persistent disease shared more public clonotypes (approximately 2,500) than newly diagnosed patients did (966). Sequencing and analysis were restricted to the TCR beta chain. TRBV28, TRBJ1-2 and TRBJ2-5 were preferentially used in persistent disease, while TRBV20-1 and TRBJ2-1 were favored in newly diagnosed disease.

In the germline V gene, CDR1 corresponds to KGHSH and CDR2 to LQKENI. Trimming takes 3 bases from V and 7 bases from J, and the germline ends sit 17 bases apart. The cysteine opens and the phenylalanine closes a CDR3 of 15 amino acids. The entry retains the CDR3 DNA only, 45 bases that are in frame from base 1. Another study also made use of these data, one on T cells in Graves' hyperthyroidism and ophthalmopathy. The second paper states: Stable Graves' hyperthyroidism was defined as no progression to ophthalmopathy during 18 months of follow-up. Hyperthyroidism patients were newly diagnosed, had a disease duration of under 2 months, and were aged 18 to 65 years. Patients with uncontrolled infections, other autoimmune diseases, pregnancy or lactation were excluded. Clinical symptoms, serum thyroxine and TRAb, thyroid ultrasound, and orbital computed tomography formed the basis for the diagnoses. The first round of RT-PCR for the TCR CDR3 was performed with the HTBI primer set and the Qiagen OneStep RT-PCR kit. Most expanded thyroid clonotypes (frequency above 0.001) were also detected in blood, a finding suggesting that blood repertoires may reflect thyroid immune responses. A 13 V-J signature model separated ophthalmopathy from stable hyperthyroidism, with nearly 90% sensitivity and about 81% specificity in cross-validation and 80%/75% in testing. During validation, the model predicted progression to ophthalmopathy a median of about 5.9 months ahead of onset, with around 65% sensitivity and around 73% specificity. To identify TCR V-J signatures that set the groups apart, the researchers used a discovery cohort of 100 patients, made up of 40 to 45 with Graves' ophthalmopathy and some 55 with stable Graves' hyperthyroidism. Whether ophthalmopathy could be predicted prospectively was tested in an independent validation cohort made up of under 20 hyperthyroidism patients plus 17 patients who later progressed to ophthalmopathy. The approximately 100 discovery patients were randomly split 7:3 into training and test sets. Thyroid tissue and blood T-cell repertoires from six Graves' hyperthyroidism patients were also compared in the study. After blood sampling, hyperthyroidism patients were treated with methimazole at a starting dose of 30 mg daily, and ophthalmopathy patients were treated with high-dose intravenous methylprednisolone. Libraries were constructed in a second round of multiplex PCR, after which size selection and purification were carried out. Paired-end sequencing of the libraries was performed with 100 bp reads on an Illumina HiSeq2000. Raw data were processed with SOAPnuke, discarding reads with adapters, uncalled bases, mean Phred below 15, or no exact constant-primer or identifier match. COPE v1.2.5 was used to merge high-quality paired reads, and clonotypes were defined as unique nucleotide sequences. Clonotypes were aligned to IMGT TRBV, TRBD and TRBJ reference segments using MiTCR v1.1. Analysis was restricted to V-J combinations with a frequency above 0.0001, which covered roughly 99% of repertoires. A TCS score was defined as the ratio between F50 (clonal expansion) and ExV (chaos), using BLOSUM62-based TCRdist between CDR3 peptides within each V-J. Welch's t-statistics and random forest reduced just over 500 V-J features to 10 to 15, which were used in a naive Bayes classifier (R e1071). Sample size was not statistically predetermined, and investigators were not blinded to group allocation. TCR Vbeta CDR3 sequencing of 130 to 150 peripheral blood samples (approximately 44 ophthalmopathy, under 80 hyperthyroidism and approximately 17 progressor patients) is reported in the paper.

This receptor was identified in a woman aged 25-40 years with Graves disease. Donor details come from another sample of the same person, matched by shared clones. This specimen consisted of peripheral blood mononuclear cells (PBMCs), obtained at new diagnosis, from a patient treated with antithyroid drugs. The V and J genes are TRBV18 and TRBJ2-3, with a tentative D gene TRBD1 over 7 matching bases. The CDR3 region has the sequence CASSPSTGTFNTQYF. Here is the DNA: TGTGCCAGCTCACCCTCGACAGGGACTTTTAATACGCAGTATTTT.